This is a list of T cell receptor beta chains from one sample in a study of T cell changes during pregnancy in multiple sclerosis. Using immunoSEQ multiplex PCR, the repertoire was profiled, and TCRdb retains in-frame clones only, with some absent. Of more than 65,000 clones listed, roughly nine tenths were seen once; the top ten hold 9.5%. The specimen comprised peripheral blood, sampled after pregnancy. These receptors all stem from a female donor in good health, enrolled as a control in a pregnancy study. Both conserved end residues are part of each CDR3. Each record gives: J gene, D gene, V gene, clone size, CDR3 DNA, CDR3 protein. A D gene is named only where the DNA matches it firmly. Clone size appears in some rows only: once, few, many, or a class for an expanded clone.

TRBJ1-5 NA TRBV19 NA TGTGCCAGTAGGTTCTGGACGAGGGATCAGCCCCAGCATTTT CASRFWTRDQPQHF
TRBJ2-1 NA TRBV20-1 NA TGCAGCTGGGAGGTATACAATGAGCAGTTCTTC CSWEVYNEQFF
TRBJ1-2 TRBD1 TRBV30 NA TGTGCCTGGAGTGTGTTGTTAGGACAGGGGGTGATTGGCTACACCTTC CAWSVLLGQGVIGYTF
TRBJ1-6 TRBD1 TRBV6-1 NA TGTGCCAGCAGTGAAGGCACAGGGGGGAATTCACCCCTCCACTTT CASSEGTGGNSPLHF
TRBJ2-5 NA TRBV6-1 once TGTGCCAGCAGTGGACAGGCCCAAGAGACCCAGTACTTC CASSGQAQETQYF
TRBJ1-5 TRBD1 TRBV7-8 NA TGTGCCAGCAGCCGGGGACAGAATAGCAATCAGCCCCAGCATTTT CASSRGQNSNQPQHF
TRBJ1-5 NA TRBV7-2 few TGTGCCAGCAGCTTAGCACAGGGAGCAGGGCAGCCCCAGCATTTT CASSLAQGAGQPQHF
TRBJ2-6 TRBD1 TRBV10-3 NA TGTGCCATCAGCCGGGACAGGGATTCTGGGGCCAACGTCCTGACTTTC CAISRDRDSGANVLTF
TRBJ1-5 TRBD1 TRBV19 NA TGTGCCAGTAGTAATCGGACAGGGCCGGGCAATCAGCCCCAGCATTTT CASSNRTGPGNQPQHF
TRBJ2-7 NA TRBV5-1 NA TGCGCCAGCAGCTTGGAAGTCCTACCATCCTACGAGCAGTACTTC CASSLEVLPSYEQYF
TRBJ2-2 TRBD1 TRBV10-2 NA TGCGCCAGCAGTGATAGACAGGGGTTGACCGGGGAGCTGTTTTTT CASSDRQGLTGELFF
TRBJ2-7 TRBD1 TRBV19 once TGTGCCACCAGGGGACAGGGTGTCTACGAGCAGTACTTC CATRGQGVYEQYF
TRBJ2-7 TRBD1 TRBV15 NA TGTGCCACCAGCTTCGACAGGGACCACGAGCAGTACTTC CATSFDRDHEQYF
TRBJ2-1 NA TRBV19 NA TGTGCCAGTAAAGGGCGGGCTGAGTACAATGAGCAGTTCTTC CASKGRAEYNEQFF
TRBJ1-2 NA TRBV30 NA TGTGCCTGGAGGCTGGGGGGGGGCTATGGCTACACCTTC CAWRLGGGYGYTF
TRBJ2-7 NA TRBV6-8 once TGTGCCAGCAGAATAGCTCCGCCCCCGAACTACGAGCAGTACTTC CASRIAPPPNYEQYF
TRBJ2-1 NA TRBV10-1 NA TGCGCCAGCAGTGAAACGGGGGCCTACAATGAGCAGTTCTTC CASSETGAYNEQFF
TRBJ2-7 TRBD2 TRBV2 NA TGTGCCAGCAGTGAAATTGAAGCGGGGGCCTACGAGCAGTACTTC CASSEIEAGAYEQYF
TRBJ2-7 TRBD2 TRBV27 NA TGTGCCCCCGGGAGGGGAGAGCTGAACCCCCACTCCTACGAGCAGTACTTC CAPGRGELNPHSYEQYF
TRBJ1-2 TRBD1 TRBV10-3 NA TGTGCCATCAGTGCAGCTTCTGACAGGGTCCGTTTACGGGGCTACACCTTC CAISAASDRVRLRGYTF
TRBJ1-2 TRBD1 TRBV7-9 NA TGTGCCAGCAGGGACAGGGATAACTATGGCTACACCTTC CASRDRDNYGYTF
TRBJ2-7 NA TRBV6-6 NA TGTGCCAGCAGCTGGGACATCTCGACCGAGCAGTACTTC CASSWDISTEQYF
TRBJ1-2 NA TRBV7-9 NA TGTGCCAGCAGCTTAGCGGTGGGCAGCTACTTCTATGGCTACACCTTC CASSLAVGSYFYGYTF
TRBJ1-2 TRBD1 TRBV7-2 NA TGTGCCAGCAGCTTAGCGACAGGGGATGGCTACACCTTC CASSLATGDGYTF
TRBJ2-7 NA TRBV27 NA TGTGCCAGCAGTTCCCATCGACAGTACGAGCAGTACTTC CASSSHRQYEQYF
TRBJ2-4 TRBD2 TRBV18 NA TGTGCCAGCTCACCACGGGGTAGCGGGAGGTTTGACATTCAGTACTTC CASSPRGSGRFDIQYF
TRBJ1-6 TRBD1 TRBV11-3 once TGTGCCAGCAGCTTAGGGACAGGGGGCTTCTATAATTCACCCCTCCACTTT CASSLGTGGFYNSPLHF
TRBJ2-1 TRBD2 TRBV29-1 NA TGCAGCGTTGAAGCGAGCGGGAACAATGAGCAGTTCTTC CSVEASGNNEQFF
TRBJ2-3 TRBD2 TRBV18 NA TGTGCCAGCTCACCGCCGCTAGCGGGAGAAGGGGATACGCAGTATTTT CASSPPLAGEGDTQYF